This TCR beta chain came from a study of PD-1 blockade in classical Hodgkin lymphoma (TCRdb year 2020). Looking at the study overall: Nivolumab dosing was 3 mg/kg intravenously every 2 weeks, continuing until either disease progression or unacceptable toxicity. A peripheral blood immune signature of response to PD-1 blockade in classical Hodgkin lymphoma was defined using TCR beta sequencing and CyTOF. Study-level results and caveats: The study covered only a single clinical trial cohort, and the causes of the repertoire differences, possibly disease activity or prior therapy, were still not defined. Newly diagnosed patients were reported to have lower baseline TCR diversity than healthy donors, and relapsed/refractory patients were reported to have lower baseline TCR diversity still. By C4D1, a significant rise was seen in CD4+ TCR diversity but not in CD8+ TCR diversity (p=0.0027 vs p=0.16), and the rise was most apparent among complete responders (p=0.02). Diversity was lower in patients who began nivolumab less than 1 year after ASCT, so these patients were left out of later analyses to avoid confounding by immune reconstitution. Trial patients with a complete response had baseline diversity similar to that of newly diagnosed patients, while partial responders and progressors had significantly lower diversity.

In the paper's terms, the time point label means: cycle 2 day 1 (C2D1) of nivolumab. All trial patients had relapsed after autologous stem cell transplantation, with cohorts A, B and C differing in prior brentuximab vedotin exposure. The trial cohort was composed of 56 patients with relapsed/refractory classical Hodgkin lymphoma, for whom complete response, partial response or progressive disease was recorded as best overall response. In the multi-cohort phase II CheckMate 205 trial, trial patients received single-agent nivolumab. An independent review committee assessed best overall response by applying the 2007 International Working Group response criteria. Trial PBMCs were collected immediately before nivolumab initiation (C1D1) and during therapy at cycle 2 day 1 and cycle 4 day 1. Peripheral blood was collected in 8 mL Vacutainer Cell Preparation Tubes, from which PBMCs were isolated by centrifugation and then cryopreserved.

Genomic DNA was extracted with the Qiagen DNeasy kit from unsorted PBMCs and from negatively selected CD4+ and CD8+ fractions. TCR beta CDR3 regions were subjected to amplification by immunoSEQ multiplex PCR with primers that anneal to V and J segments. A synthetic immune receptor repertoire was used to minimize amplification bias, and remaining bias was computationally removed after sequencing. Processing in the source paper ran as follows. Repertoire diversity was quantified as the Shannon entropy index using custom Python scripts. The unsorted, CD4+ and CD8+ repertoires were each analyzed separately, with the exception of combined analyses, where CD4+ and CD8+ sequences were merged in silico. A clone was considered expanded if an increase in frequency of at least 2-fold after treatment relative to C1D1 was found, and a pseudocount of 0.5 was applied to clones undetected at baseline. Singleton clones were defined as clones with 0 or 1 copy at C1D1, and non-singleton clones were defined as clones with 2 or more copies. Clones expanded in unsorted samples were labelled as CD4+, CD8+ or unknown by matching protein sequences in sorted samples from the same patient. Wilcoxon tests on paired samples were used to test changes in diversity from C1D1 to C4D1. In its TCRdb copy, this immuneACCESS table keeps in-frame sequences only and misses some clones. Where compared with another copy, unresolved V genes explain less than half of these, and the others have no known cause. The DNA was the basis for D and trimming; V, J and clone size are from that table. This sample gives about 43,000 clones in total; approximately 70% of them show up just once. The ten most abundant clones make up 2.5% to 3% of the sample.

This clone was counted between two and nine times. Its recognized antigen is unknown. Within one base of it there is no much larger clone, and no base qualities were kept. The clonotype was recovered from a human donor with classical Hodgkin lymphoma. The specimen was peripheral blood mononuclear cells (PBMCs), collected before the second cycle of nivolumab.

The CDR3 protein: CSVETGRNSDKQETQYF. The sequence in DNA is TGCAGCGTTGAAACTGGTAGAAATTCTGATAAACAAGAGACCCAGTACTTC. The rearrangement joined TRBV29-1 to TRBJ2-5; the D gene identity is not certain. From the cysteine through the phenylalanine, the CDR3 covers 17 amino acids. Of all the DNA, just the CDR3 is kept, 51 bases in frame from base 1. From the germline V gene, CDR1 is SQVTM and CDR2 is ANQGSEA. V is pared back by 2 bases and J by 2 bases, with 21 bases lying between the germline termini.